This entry is about one T cell receptor (beta chain). Its antigen is currently unknown. This sample was taken from a study of T cell responses to AZD1222 COVID-19 vaccine. Here immunoSEQ multiplex PCR was the method, and the copy in TCRdb shows in-frame clones only, minus some. The data show around 140,000 clones, about 90% seen once. Germline V gene data show CDR1 as SNHLY and CDR2 as FYNNEI. The CDR3 is made up of 14 amino acids. With 6 bases removed from V and 8 bases from J, the gap between germline ends came to 19 bases. Overall study results and limits: Donors in the cohort were predominantly white British and more often female, and clonal diversity was possibly underestimated. A rise in Spike-specific TCR breadth and depth followed two AZD1222 doses.

The sample in question was peripheral blood, obtained 28 days after the second AZD1222 dose. The genes are TRBV2 and TRBJ1-2, with D perhaps matching TRBD1 (6 bases). The sequence was collected from an adult who received the AZD1222 COVID-19 vaccine. The CDR3 loop reads CASRYTTGFYGYTF. The DNA of the CDR3 is TGTGCCAGCAGATACACAACAGGGTTCTACGGCTACACCTTC.